This T cell receptor (beta chain) is from a study of technical replicates of blood from a handful of donors. Profiled with immunoSEQ multiplex PCR; TCRdb holds only in-frame clones, not every one. Found here are some 62,000 clones, about 88% of them singletons; the top ten hold around 5%. Sequenced material: PBMCs. The sequence derives from a human donor in good health. Some clones in this sample may be carry-over from other donors' samples.

CDR3 region: CASSARGGGEGGYGYTF. The DNA for the CDR3 is TGTGCCAGCAGCGCGAGGGGTGGCGGGGAAGGAGGCTATGGCTACACCTTC. This chain connects TRBV9 to TRBJ1-2; D is possibly TRBD1 (5 bases). Deletions cut 3 bases from V and 4 bases from J, with 22 bases between. Germline V gene sequence: CDR1 SGDLS, CDR2 YYNGEE. This CDR3 has 17 amino acids.